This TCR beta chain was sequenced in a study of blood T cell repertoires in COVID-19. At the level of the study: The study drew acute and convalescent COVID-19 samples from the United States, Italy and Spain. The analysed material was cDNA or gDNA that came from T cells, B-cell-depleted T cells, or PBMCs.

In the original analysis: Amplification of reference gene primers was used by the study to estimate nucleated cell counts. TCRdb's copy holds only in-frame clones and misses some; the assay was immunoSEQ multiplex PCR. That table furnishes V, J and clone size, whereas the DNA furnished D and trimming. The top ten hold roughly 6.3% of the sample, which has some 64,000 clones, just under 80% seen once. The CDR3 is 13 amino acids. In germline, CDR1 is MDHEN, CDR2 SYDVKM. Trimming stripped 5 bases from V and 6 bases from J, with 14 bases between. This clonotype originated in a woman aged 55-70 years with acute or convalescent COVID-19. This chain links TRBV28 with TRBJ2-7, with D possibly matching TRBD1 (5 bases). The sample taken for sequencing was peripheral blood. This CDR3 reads CASSDHRLGEQYF. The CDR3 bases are TGTGCCAGCAGTGACCACAGGTTAGGCGAGCAGTACTTC.